This T cell receptor beta chain was profiled in a study of T cells in Graves' hyperthyroidism and ophthalmopathy. Notes on this clonotype: Sequence at one end of the junction differs from germline and may be a read error.

RNA transcripts served as the template for amplifying TCR beta CDR3 regions. An initial round of RT-PCR targeting the TCR CDR3 relied on the HTBI primer set. TCRdb reprocessed the multiplex PCR reads via MiXCR and lists one record per CDR3 protein. Of about 570,000 distinct CDR3 sequences listed, just over 45% were seen once; the top ten hold roughly 19%. The length of the CDR3 is 14 residues. CDR1 DFQATT and CDR2 SNEGSKA come from the germline V gene (reference sequence). Material for sequencing was peripheral blood or thyroid tissue (not recorded which). The receptor was derived from an adult woman with Graves' disease, either hyperthyroidism or ophthalmopathy (not recorded which). The chain combines TRBV20-1 with TRBJ2-7; D might be TRBD2 (6 bases). In nucleotides, the CDR3 is TGCAGCGCTAGAGTTGCGGGGTACTCCTACGAGCAGTACTTC. This translates into CSARVAGYSYEQYF.